These T cell receptor beta chains were read from a single sample in a study of cytomegalovirus exposure and HLA in healthy donors. Method: immunoSEQ multiplex PCR; TCRdb's copy keeps in-frame clones and lacks some. The sample contains roughly 180,000 clones, 75% of which appear only once. Sequencing was performed on PBMCs. The source of these receptors is a woman aged 35 to 49 in good health and CMV-seropositive. The CDR3 runs from the conserved cysteine through the conserved F or W. Fields, in order: CDR3 DNA, CDR3 protein, D gene, V gene, clone size, J gene. The D gene is left open where the match is weak. Some rows mark clone size as missing; the rest say once, few, many or name a class of expanded clone.

CDR3nt: TGTGCAAGTCGCCCGCGGTCGAGGCAGTACTTC; CDR3aa: CASRPRSRQYF; d_gene: .; v_gene: TRBV12-2; abundance: .; j_gene: TRBJ2-7
CDR3nt: TGTGCCAGCAGGCCAGGGGGCGCAGGGGGAAACACCATATATTTT; CDR3aa: CASRPGGAGGNTIYF; d_gene: TRBD1; v_gene: TRBV6-5; abundance: .; j_gene: TRBJ1-3
CDR3nt: TGTGCCAGCAGCTTGGCGAGGGGGTATGAGCAGTTCTTC; CDR3aa: CASSLARGYEQFF; d_gene: .; v_gene: TRBV5-4; abundance: .; j_gene: TRBJ2-1
CDR3nt: TGTGCCACCAGCAGAGATCCAAGCGGGAGTCCGCTCGGTGAGCAGTTCTTC; CDR3aa: CATSRDPSGSPLGEQFF; d_gene: TRBD2; v_gene: TRBV15; abundance: .; j_gene: TRBJ2-1
CDR3nt: TGTGCCACCAGCAGAGATCGCCTCCGACAGGCGCATGTCGAGCAGTACTTC; CDR3aa: CATSRDRLRQAHVEQYF; d_gene: .; v_gene: TRBV15; abundance: .; j_gene: TRBJ2-7
CDR3nt: TGCAGCGTTGGCTCTAGCGGGAGGGCCTACAATGAGCAGTTCTTC; CDR3aa: CSVGSSGRAYNEQFF; d_gene: TRBD2; v_gene: TRBV29-1; abundance: .; j_gene: TRBJ2-1
CDR3nt: TGTGCCAGCAGTGAAACCCCCGGCGGAGAGACCCAGTACTTC; CDR3aa: CASSETPGGETQYF; d_gene: .; v_gene: TRBV6-4; abundance: .; j_gene: TRBJ2-5
CDR3nt: TGTGCCAGCAGTGACTCGTCAGGGGGAGGCACTGAAGCTTTCTTT; CDR3aa: CASSDSSGGGTEAFF; d_gene: TRBD1; v_gene: TRBV6-4; abundance: .; j_gene: TRBJ1-1
CDR3nt: TGTGCCAGCAGCTATACTAGCGGGGTGACCGGGGAGCTGTTTTTT; CDR3aa: CASSYTSGVTGELFF; d_gene: TRBD2; v_gene: TRBV5-4; abundance: .; j_gene: TRBJ2-2
CDR3nt: TGTGCCAGCAGTCATACCGGGACAGCGAACACTGAAGCTTTCTTT; CDR3aa: CASSHTGTANTEAFF; d_gene: TRBD1; v_gene: TRBV7-9; abundance: few; j_gene: TRBJ1-1
CDR3nt: TGTTCCAGCAGCCCCATAGGTTCGCGGGAGGGCCAGTTCTTC; CDR3aa: CSSSPIGSREGQFF; d_gene: TRBD2; v_gene: TRBV7-9; abundance: .; j_gene: TRBJ2-1
CDR3nt: TGTGCCAGCAGTTTAGTCGGGACAGGCGCCTACGAGCAGTACTTC; CDR3aa: CASSLVGTGAYEQYF; d_gene: TRBD1; v_gene: TRBV28; abundance: once; j_gene: TRBJ2-7
CDR3nt: TGTGCCAGCGAGCGGGCCCCGAACAATGAGCAGTTCTTC; CDR3aa: CASERAPNNEQFF; d_gene: .; v_gene: TRBV2; abundance: .; j_gene: TRBJ2-1
CDR3nt: TGTGCCAGCAGCGTAGGCAGGGCCAGCGAGCAGTACTTC; CDR3aa: CASSVGRASEQYF; d_gene: .; v_gene: TRBV9; abundance: .; j_gene: TRBJ2-7
CDR3nt: TGTGCCAGCAGTGAATTTGGCTCGGGGGGTCCAAATGAAAAACTGTTTTTT; CDR3aa: CASSEFGSGGPNEKLFF; d_gene: .; v_gene: TRBV6-1; abundance: once; j_gene: TRBJ1-4
CDR3nt: TGTGCCAGCAGCCCGGAGGGGGCGAGAGTTAATTCACCCCTCCACTTT; CDR3aa: CASSPEGARVNSPLHF; d_gene: TRBD1; v_gene: TRBV9; abundance: few; j_gene: TRBJ1-6
CDR3nt: TGTGCCAGCAGCGTTGGGACAGCGTCCTACAATGAGCAGTTCTTC; CDR3aa: CASSVGTASYNEQFF; d_gene: TRBD1; v_gene: TRBV9; abundance: .; j_gene: TRBJ2-1
CDR3nt: TGTGCCAGCCAGCGGACGGTTTTAACAGATACGCAGTATTTT; CDR3aa: CASQRTVLTDTQYF; d_gene: .; v_gene: TRBV7-9; abundance: .; j_gene: TRBJ2-3
CDR3nt: TGTGCCAGCAGTAAAACCAGGGAGGGCACTGAAGCTTTCTTT; CDR3aa: CASSKTREGTEAFF; d_gene: .; v_gene: TRBV6-6; abundance: .; j_gene: TRBJ1-1
CDR3nt: TGCGCCAGCAGCCCCGGCCCGGACAGGGGCGGGGAGACCCAGTACTTC; CDR3aa: CASSPGPDRGGETQYF; d_gene: TRBD1; v_gene: TRBV5-1; abundance: .; j_gene: TRBJ2-5
CDR3nt: TGTGCCAGTAGTCCCGCGGGGCGGAGCACAGATACGCAGTATTTT; CDR3aa: CASSPAGRSTDTQYF; d_gene: .; v_gene: TRBV19; abundance: .; j_gene: TRBJ2-3
CDR3nt: TGTGCCACCAGCAGAGATTTAAATGAGCAGTTCTTC; CDR3aa: CATSRDLNEQFF; d_gene: .; v_gene: TRBV15; abundance: .; j_gene: TRBJ2-1
CDR3nt: TGTGCCAGCAGCGACTCTAGGGGACAGGGTTCCACCGGGGAGCTGTTTTTT; CDR3aa: CASSDSRGQGSTGELFF; d_gene: .; v_gene: TRBV21-1; abundance: .; j_gene: TRBJ2-2
CDR3nt: TGTGCCAGCAGCCCCAGATCTCGCGGGAGTTCCTACGAGCAGTACTTC; CDR3aa: CASSPRSRGSSYEQYF; d_gene: TRBD2; v_gene: TRBV14; abundance: .; j_gene: TRBJ2-7
CDR3nt: TGTGCCAGCAGCTTGCAGGGGGCGGGGGGGGAAGCTTTCTTT; CDR3aa: CASSLQGAGGEAFF; d_gene: TRBD1; v_gene: TRBV5-5; abundance: .; j_gene: TRBJ1-1
CDR3nt: TGTGCCAGCAGCCCGACTAGCGGATCCTCCTACGAGCAGTACTTC; CDR3aa: CASSPTSGSSYEQYF; d_gene: TRBD2; v_gene: TRBV4-2; abundance: .; j_gene: TRBJ2-7
CDR3nt: TGTGCCAGCAGTTACTCGGGGGGAAAACCCTACGAGCAGTACTTC; CDR3aa: CASSYSGGKPYEQYF; d_gene: .; v_gene: TRBV6-5; abundance: few; j_gene: TRBJ2-7
CDR3nt: TGTGCCAGCAGTTCCCTGGGGGCGGGCACCGGGGAGCTGTTTTTT; CDR3aa: CASSSLGAGTGELFF; d_gene: .; v_gene: TRBV27; abundance: .; j_gene: TRBJ2-2
CDR3nt: TGTGCCAGCAGTCTCGGGCTAGCGGGAGCCAATGAGCAGTTCTTC; CDR3aa: CASSLGLAGANEQFF; d_gene: TRBD2; v_gene: TRBV16; abundance: .; j_gene: TRBJ2-1
CDR3nt: TGCGCCAGCAGCATAGGACAGGGGGGTCAGCCCCAGCATTTT; CDR3aa: CASSIGQGGQPQHF; d_gene: TRBD1; v_gene: TRBV5-1; abundance: few; j_gene: TRBJ1-5
CDR3nt: TGTGCCACCAGCAGAATGGACAGGACCTACGAGCAGTACTTC; CDR3aa: CATSRMDRTYEQYF; d_gene: TRBD1; v_gene: TRBV15; abundance: .; j_gene: TRBJ2-7
CDR3nt: TGTGCCAGCAGTGAATATAAGCCCCCCTACAATGAGCAGTTCTTC; CDR3aa: CASSEYKPPYNEQFF; d_gene: .; v_gene: TRBV25-1; abundance: .; j_gene: TRBJ2-1
CDR3nt: TGTGCCAGTAGTATTGGACAGGCCGTTAATGAAAAACTGTTTTTT; CDR3aa: CASSIGQAVNEKLFF; d_gene: TRBD1; v_gene: TRBV19; abundance: .; j_gene: TRBJ1-4
CDR3nt: TGTGCCAGCAGCTTACTGGGGGCGAACTACGAGCAGTACTTC; CDR3aa: CASSLLGANYEQYF; d_gene: .; v_gene: TRBV7-3; abundance: once; j_gene: TRBJ2-7
CDR3nt: TGCGCCAGCGTCTCTAGGGGAGGGGATCAGCCCCAGCATTTT; CDR3aa: CASVSRGGDQPQHF; d_gene: .; v_gene: TRBV10-1; abundance: .; j_gene: TRBJ1-5
CDR3nt: TGTGCCAGCAGTGATTGGCTAGCGGGGAATGAGCAGTTCTTC; CDR3aa: CASSDWLAGNEQFF; d_gene: TRBD2; v_gene: TRBV2; abundance: .; j_gene: TRBJ2-1
CDR3nt: TGTGCCAGCAGCCCTTACCTCGAACCCCAAGCTGCCCAGTACTTC; CDR3aa: CASSPYLEPQAAQYF; d_gene: .; v_gene: TRBV7-2; abundance: .; j_gene: TRBJ2-5
CDR3nt: TGCGCCAGCAGCCAACTCTCCATAGCGGGAGGGAACACAGATACGCAGTATTTT; CDR3aa: CASSQLSIAGGNTDTQYF; d_gene: TRBD2; v_gene: TRBV4-1; abundance: .; j_gene: TRBJ2-3
CDR3nt: TGTGCCAGCAGCTTAGCCCGGGACAGGGGGCTGGGAGGCTACACCTTC; CDR3aa: CASSLARDRGLGGYTF; d_gene: TRBD1; v_gene: TRBV7-6; abundance: .; j_gene: TRBJ1-2
CDR3nt: TGCGCCAGCAGGGGGAGGGACGATCAGCCCCAGCATTTT; CDR3aa: CASRGRDDQPQHF; d_gene: .; v_gene: TRBV5-1; abundance: .; j_gene: TRBJ1-5
CDR3nt: TGTGCCAGCAGTCACAACAGCGGCCACTCTAATGAAAAACTGTTTTTT; CDR3aa: CASSHNSGHSNEKLFF; d_gene: .; v_gene: TRBV28; abundance: .; j_gene: TRBJ1-4
CDR3nt: TGTGCCAGCAGCTTAGGAGGGTCCCAGGATACGCAGTATTTT; CDR3aa: CASSLGGSQDTQYF; d_gene: .; v_gene: TRBV11-1; abundance: .; j_gene: TRBJ2-3
CDR3nt: TGTGCCAGCGGGAAGGACTTAGGCTACAATGAGCAGTTCTTC; CDR3aa: CASGKDLGYNEQFF; d_gene: .; v_gene: TRBV28; abundance: .; j_gene: TRBJ2-1
CDR3nt: TGTGCCGCGAAAGGCGGGGGACTAGCGGGAGGGAGGGGAAATGAGCAGTTCTTC; CDR3aa: CAAKGGGLAGGRGNEQFF; d_gene: TRBD2; v_gene: TRBV27; abundance: .; j_gene: TRBJ2-1
CDR3nt: TGCGCCAGCAGTGCCGGCGGGAGGCCTACCAACGTCCAGTTCTTC; CDR3aa: CASSAGGRPTNVQFF; d_gene: TRBD2; v_gene: TRBV10-1; abundance: .; j_gene: TRBJ2-1
CDR3nt: TGTGCCAGCAGCCCGGGACTAGCGGGAGTCGGATCCTACAATGAGCAGTTCTTC; CDR3aa: CASSPGLAGVGSYNEQFF; d_gene: TRBD2; v_gene: TRBV7-2; abundance: once; j_gene: TRBJ2-1
CDR3nt: TGTGCCAGCAGACCCACACAGGGCGGCTCCTACGAGCAGTACTTC; CDR3aa: CASRPTQGGSYEQYF; d_gene: .; v_gene: TRBV28; abundance: once; j_gene: TRBJ2-7
CDR3nt: TGTGCCGCCGGCGGGAGATCGTATAATGAGCAGTTCTTC; CDR3aa: CAAGGRSYNEQFF; d_gene: TRBD2; v_gene: TRBV28; abundance: .; j_gene: TRBJ2-1
CDR3nt: TGTGCCAGTAGTGCGGGACAGGGTAGCAATCAGCCCCAGCATTTT; CDR3aa: CASSAGQGSNQPQHF; d_gene: TRBD1; v_gene: TRBV19; abundance: few; j_gene: TRBJ1-5
CDR3nt: TGTGCCAGCAGCTCGGGCTATGGCTACACCTTC; CDR3aa: CASSSGYGYTF; d_gene: .; v_gene: TRBV6-6; abundance: .; j_gene: TRBJ1-2
CDR3nt: TGTGCCAGCAGTTTATCCCCCCGCCAAGGCGGGCAGTACTTC; CDR3aa: CASSLSPRQGGQYF; d_gene: .; v_gene: TRBV28; abundance: .; j_gene: TRBJ2-7
CDR3nt: TGTGCCAGCAGTTTTTCAGGAAATAATTCACCCCTCCACTTT; CDR3aa: CASSFSGNNSPLHF; d_gene: .; v_gene: TRBV28; abundance: .; j_gene: TRBJ1-6